These 29 T cell receptor beta chains share one sample of origin, sequenced in a study of blood T cell repertoires in COVID-19. Some clones are missing from TCRdb's copy, which holds only in-frame ones; the method was immunoSEQ multiplex PCR. The sample lists fewer than 350,000 clones; roughly 88% were seen once. The sequenced material came from PBMCs or T cells enriched from blood (not recorded which). These receptors were taken from a man younger than 45 who had recovered from COVID-19.

The J gene is TRBJ1-6, the V gene TRBV15, with D perhaps matching TRBD1 (6 bases). V was cut by 0 bases and J by 9 bases, with 15 bases left in between. The CDR3 length is 16 residues. Germline loops: CDR1 LNHNV, CDR2 YYDKDF (reference sequence). Here the CDR3 reads CATSRENPGVASPLHF. The DNA of the CDR3 is TGTGCCACCAGCAGAGAAAATCCAGGGGTGGCTTCACCCCTCCACTTT.

The chain uses TRBV5-1 and TRBJ1-1; TRBD1 matches 11 bases. The CDR3 sequence is 15 residues long. Germline V gene data show CDR1 as SGHRS and CDR2 as YFSETQ. V was pared by 4 bases and J by 2 bases, with 4 bases of the junction left unmatched. The chain's CDR3 is CASSTGTGGNTEAFF. In DNA, the CDR3 is TGCGCCAGCAGCACCGGGACAGGGGGTAACACTGAAGCTTTCTTT.

The gene calls are TRBV5-3 and TRBJ1-1, with a tentative D call TRBD1 (5 bases). TRBV5-3 is labeled an ORF, and its function is uncertain. The CDR3 spans 12 residues. V shed 2 bases and J shed 7 bases, with 9 bases lying between them. CDR3: CARSFTGLEAFF. The CDR3 coding sequence is TGTGCCAGAAGCTTCACAGGCCTTGAAGCTTTCTTT.

This chain connects TRBV6-6 to TRBJ1-5; 11 bases map to TRBD1. V was clipped by 8 bases and J by 6 bases; unmatched bases: 3. The CDR3 has 13 amino acids. Germline-derived CDR1 and CDR2 are MNHNY and SVGAGI (reference sequence). CDR3 bases: TGTGCCAGCCTGGGACAGGGGGTTCAGCCCCAGCATTTT. Translating gives CASLGQGVQPQHF.

The chain is built from TRBV19 and TRBJ1-5, with D unresolved. The CDR3 length is 14 residues. The germline V and J ends were trimmed by 7 bases and 3 bases, with 13 bases remaining between them. Germline-derived CDR1 and CDR2 are LNHDA and SQIVND (reference sequence). The chain's CDR3 is CASNLQFSNQPQHF. In nucleotides, the CDR3 is TGTGCCAGTAATTTACAGTTTTCCAATCAGCCCCAGCATTTT.

V and J are TRBV24-1 and TRBJ2-1; no definite D call. The CDR3 runs 14 residues. V lost 2 bases, J lost 0 bases, and 4 bases lay in between. The V gene's germline CDR1 is KGHDR and CDR2 SFDVKD. CDR3 loop: CATSDYSSYNEQFF. The CDR3 nucleotides read TGTGCCACCAGTGATTACAGCTCCTACAATGAGCAGTTCTTC.

V gene TRBV18 combines with J gene TRBJ1-1, with D perhaps matching TRBD1 (5 bases). Germline CDR1 and CDR2: KGHSH and LQKENI. The ends were cut back, 3 bases at V and 4 bases at J, with 15 bases in the middle. The CDR3 runs to 15 residues. CDR3 protein: CASSPGTGSSTEAFF. The CDR3 nucleotides read TGTGCCAGCTCACCGGGGACCGGGAGTAGCACTGAAGCTTTCTTT.

The chain is built from TRBV27 and TRBJ2-1; 8 bases fit TRBD1. CDR1 is MNHEY, CDR2 SMNVEV, per germline (reference sequence). V shed 5 bases and J 16 bases; nucleotides not matched to a gene: 10. The CDR3 is 12 amino acids. CDR3 protein: CASSGQGFSTFF. Written as DNA, the CDR3 is TGTGCCAGCAGTGGACAGGGTTTTTCAACTTTCTTC.

The rearrangement links TRBV4-3 to TRBJ1-2; D not resolved. The CDR3 has 15 residues. CDR1 is LGHNA and CDR2 is YSLEER in the germline V gene. V was trimmed by 0 bases and J by 4 bases, leaving 12 bases between them. As DNA, the CDR3 is TGCGCCAGCAGCCAAGAGAGGGAGGAAACCTATGGCTACACCTTC. Protein sequence: CASSQEREETYGYTF.

In its sample, this clone was seen once. The V and J genes are TRBV27 and TRBJ2-1, with 7 bases fitting TRBD1. Per the germline V gene, CDR1 is MNHEY and CDR2 is SMNVEV (reference sequence). V lost 6 bases and J lost 4; bases outside the gene matches: 9. The CDR3 runs to 15 residues. The CDR3 loop is CASRLRSGGYNEQFF. DNA for the CDR3: TGTGCCAGCAGACTGAGGTCAGGGGGATACAATGAGCAGTTCTTC.

The rearrangement joins TRBV7-9 to TRBJ2-3; 9 positions agree with TRBD2. This CDR3 spans 16 amino acids. The V gene end was trimmed by 5 bases and the J gene end by 3 bases; junction bases not matched to a gene: 9. Germline V gives CDR1 SEHNR, CDR2 FQNEAQ (reference sequence). The CDR3 is CASSPQAGGWTDTQYF. The CDR3 DNA sequence: TGTGCCAGCAGCCCACAAGCGGGGGGATGGACAGATACGCAGTATTTT.

This clone has a single count. The chain is built from TRBV5-6 and TRBJ1-2; D possibly corresponds to TRBD1 (6 bases). The germline CDR1 and CDR2 sequences are SGHDT and YYEEEE. The CDR3 is 14 residues long. Between the trimmed V and J ends, which lost 3 bases and 4 bases, there was a span of 13 bases. In nucleotides, the CDR3 is TGTGCCAGCAGCTCCAGGGGTGGCGGCTATGGCTACACCTTC. This gives the protein CASSSRGGGYGYTF.

The V gene is TRBV5-1, the J gene TRBJ2-3; 7 nucleotides match TRBD2. With 0 bases clipped from V and 2 bases from J, the junction kept 9 bases outside the gene matches. CDR1 SGHRS and CDR2 YFSETQ come from the germline V gene. This CDR3 comprises 17 residues. The CDR3 sequence is CASSLVRLADPTDTQYF. CDR3 nucleotides: TGCGCCAGCAGCTTGGTCCGTCTAGCGGACCCCACAGATACGCAGTATTTT.

The J gene is TRBJ2-5, the V gene TRBV5-4; D perhaps matches TRBD2 (6 bases). The CDR3 length is 15 residues. V lost 2 bases to trimming and J lost 1 base, with 12 bases between them. Germline V CDR1 and CDR2: SGHNT, YYREEE (reference sequence). The CDR3 region is CASSFLAGSQETQYF. The CDR3 bases are TGTGCCAGCAGCTTTTTGGCGGGGTCCCAAGAGACCCAGTACTTC. The entire variable domain, with the rest obtained from reference TRBV5-4 and TRBJ2-5, is as follows: ETGVTQSPTHLIKTRGQQVTLRCSSQSGHNTVSWYQQALGQGPQFIFQYYREEENGRGNFPPRFSGLQFPNYSSELNVNALELDDSALYLCASSFLAGSQETQYFGPGTRLLVL.

This clone was recorded at least ten times. This rearrangement joins TRBV4-1 to TRBJ2-7, with D tentatively TRBD2 (5 bases). The CDR3 loop spans 14 amino acids. Germline assignment: CDR1 MGHRA and CDR2 YSYEKL. With 6 bases removed from V and 7 bases from J, the gap between germline ends came to 19 bases. The CDR3, as DNA: TGCGCCAGCAGAACCGGGATCGGAACGAGGGAGCAGTACTTC. It translates to CASRTGIGTREQYF.

V gene TRBV4-1 combines with J gene TRBJ2-2; maybe TRBD1 (6 bases). V was shortened by 3 bases and J by 1 base, with 18 bases between the two germline ends. The germline CDR1 and CDR2 sequences are MGHRA and YSYEKL. CDR3 size: 18 residues. CDR3 loop: CASSQRPPGVENTGELFF. In nucleotides, the CDR3 is TGCGCCAGCAGCCAGCGACCCCCAGGGGTAGAGAACACCGGGGAGCTGTTTTTT.

J is TRBJ2-7 and V is TRBV5-6; D gene unclear. Germline V gene sequence: CDR1 SGHDT, CDR2 YYEEEE. This CDR3 has 15 residues. Trimming left V 0 bases short and J 5 bases short, with 15 bases between. The CDR3 DNA reads as TGTGCCAGCAGCTTGGAGGTCCAGCGTGGTAACGAGCAGTACTTC. Translation: CASSLEVQRGNEQYF. The full variable domain, rest sourced from reference TRBV5-6 and TRBJ2-7, is DAGVTQSPTHLIKTRGQQVTLRCSPKSGHDTVSWYQQALGQGPQFIFQYYEEEERQRGNFPDRFSGHQFPNYSSELNVNALLLGDSALYLCASSLEVQRGNEQYFGPGTRLTVT.

The gene calls are TRBV5-1 and TRBJ1-2; the D is unclear. Germline CDR1 SGHRS, CDR2 YFSETQ. This CDR3 spans 16 amino acids. The germline V and J ends were trimmed by 4 bases and 2 bases, with 18 bases remaining between them. In DNA, the CDR3 is TGCGCCAGCAGCACATCGCCCGGACTGGAGAACTATGGCTACACCTTC. It is translated as CASSTSPGLENYGYTF.

This rearrangement joins TRBV10-2 to TRBJ2-7; TRBD2 matches at 10 bases. V was clipped by 6 bases and J by 0 bases; unmatched bases: 5. This CDR3 region has 15 residues. Looked up from germline, CDR1 is WSHSY and CDR2 is SAAADI. DNA for the CDR3: TGCGCCAGCAGAACTAGCGGGGAAAGCTCCTACGAGCAGTACTTC. As protein: CASRTSGESSYEQYF.

The V call is TRBV2, the J call TRBJ1-2; D not certain. Per germline, CDR1 SNHLY and CDR2 FYNNEI. This CDR3 is 11 amino acids long. The V and J ends lost 8 bases and 11 bases respectively, with 15 bases between them. This CDR3 reads CASGRRALYTF. The DNA of the CDR3 is TGTGCCAGCGGGCGGAGGGCCCTTTACACCTTC.

This chain's CDR3 is CASSLTAQSTDTQYF. In DNA form, the CDR3 reads TGTGCCAGCAGCTTGACAGCACAGAGCACAGATACGCAGTATTTT. This sequence joins TRBV5-4 and TRBJ2-3; unclear D gene. The CDR3 length is 15 residues. Germline-derived CDR1 and CDR2 are SGHNT and YYREEE (reference sequence). The V gene lost 1 base and the J gene lost 0 bases, with 9 bases spanning the gap.

The gene calls are TRBV6-5 and TRBJ2-4; 8 bases fit TRBD2. Germline trimming cut 6 bases from V and 0 bases from J; bases unmatched to any gene: 4. The germline gives CDR1 MNHEY, CDR2 SVGAGI. The CDR3 totals 15 residues. Here the CDR3 reads CASSSGGLAKNIQYF. The CDR3 DNA follows: TGTGCCAGCAGCAGCGGGGGACTAGCCAAAAACATTCAGTACTTC.

This chain links TRBV2 with TRBJ2-7; a weak D match, TRBD2 (6 bases). This CDR3 contains 13 residues. Per germline, CDR1 SNHLY and CDR2 FYNNEI. The ends were cut back, 3 bases at V and 0 bases at J, with 6 bases in the middle. The DNA of the CDR3 is TGTGCCAGCAGTGAGGACTACTCCTACGAGCAGTACTTC. This sequence encodes CASSEDYSYEQYF.

Only a few counts were recorded for this clone. V and J are TRBV12-3 or TRBV12-4 and TRBJ1-2; possibly TRBD1 for D (5 bases). CDR3 length: 13 amino acids. V was trimmed by 6 bases and J by 4 bases, leaving 12 bases between them. Written as DNA, the CDR3 is TGTGCCAGCAGCTTCCGGGGGAGCTATGGCTACACCTTC. Its translation: CASSFRGSYGYTF.

V gene TRBV20-1 combines with J gene TRBJ2-5; D is perhaps TRBD2 (6 bases). V was clipped by 6 bases and J by 7 bases, with 12 bases between them. The CDR3 totals 11 residues. In germline, CDR1 is DFQATT, CDR2 SNEGSKA (reference sequence). Written as DNA, the CDR3 is TGCAGTGCCAGGGACTTGTCGACCCAGTACTTC. It is translated as CSARDLSTQYF.

The rearrangement links TRBV7-9 to TRBJ2-7; no firm D call. Germline lookup yields CDR1 SEHNR and CDR2 FQNEAQ (reference sequence). This CDR3 comprises 14 residues. V dropped 2 bases and J dropped 3 bases, with 11 bases sitting between them. CDR3 coding DNA: TGTGCCAGCAGCTTAACAACCAAAGACTACGAGCAGTACTTC. It translates to CASSLTTKDYEQYF.

The J gene is TRBJ1-2, the V gene TRBV6-1, with a possible D match to TRBD1 (6 bases). V was trimmed by 2 bases and J by 5 bases, leaving 12 bases between them. The germline gives CDR1 MNHNS, CDR2 SASEGT. CDR3 length equals 14 residues. CDR3 sequence reads: CASSELQGRYGYTF. In DNA, the CDR3 is TGTGCCAGCAGTGAACTACAGGGCCGGTATGGCTACACCTTC.

V gene TRBV30 combines with J gene TRBJ1-2; 8 nucleotides agree with TRBD1. The germline V gene has CDR1 GTSNPN and CDR2 SVGIG (reference sequence). CDR3 length: 14 residues. J lost 3 bases, V lost 0 bases, and 3 bases had no gene match. The CDR3 coding sequence is TGTGCCTGGAGTGTACGACAGGGGCACTATGGCTACACCTTC. This encodes CAWSVRQGHYGYTF.

The chain uses TRBV4-1 and TRBJ1-5; D may be TRBD1 (6 bases). The V end lost 3 bases, the J end lost 0 bases, and 15 bases lay between the germline ends. CDR1 and CDR2 from the germline V gene are MGHRA and YSYEKL. The CDR3 is 17 amino acids. CDR3 sequence reads: CASSHWDTPGSNQPQHF. The CDR3 coding sequence is TGCGCCAGCAGCCACTGGGACACCCCTGGTAGCAATCAGCCCCAGCATTTT.